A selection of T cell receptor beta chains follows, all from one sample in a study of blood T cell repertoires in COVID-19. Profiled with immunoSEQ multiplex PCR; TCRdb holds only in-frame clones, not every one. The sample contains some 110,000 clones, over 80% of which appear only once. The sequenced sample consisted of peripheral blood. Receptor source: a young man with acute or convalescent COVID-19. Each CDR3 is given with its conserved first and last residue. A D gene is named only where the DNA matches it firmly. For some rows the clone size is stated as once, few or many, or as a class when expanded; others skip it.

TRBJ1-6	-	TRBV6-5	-	TGTGCCAGCAGTTACTCTGGGGCAGTAATGAATTCACCCCTCCACTTT	CASSYSGAVMNSPLHF
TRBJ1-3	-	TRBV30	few	TGTGCCTGGGAACAGGGCCGTGGAAACACCATATATTTT	CAWEQGRGNTIYF
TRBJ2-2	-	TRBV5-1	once	TGCGCCAGCAGCTTGGGACAATACACCGGGGAGCTGTTTTTT	CASSLGQYTGELFF
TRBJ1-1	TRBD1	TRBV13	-	TGTGCCAGCAGCAAGCGACAGGGAGGCACTGAAGCTTTCTTT	CASSKRQGGTEAFF
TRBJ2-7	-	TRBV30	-	TGTGCCTGGAGGGTAGATACAGGGAAAGTAAGCTCCTACGAGCAGTACTTC	CAWRVDTGKVSSYEQYF
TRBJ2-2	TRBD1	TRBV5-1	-	TGCGCCAGCAGCTTGGCTACTTCAGGGGGCGCGGCGGGGGAGCTGTTTTTT	CASSLATSGGAAGELFF
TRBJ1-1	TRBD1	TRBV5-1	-	TGCGCCAGCAGCTTGGTAACAGGGGTACTGAACACTGAAGCTTTCTTT	CASSLVTGVLNTEAFF
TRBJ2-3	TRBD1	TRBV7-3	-	TGTGCCAGCAGCTCACAGGGGACAGATACGCAGTATTTT	CASSSQGTDTQYF
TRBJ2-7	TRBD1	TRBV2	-	TGTGCCAGCAGTGAATGGTGGGCAGGGGGACATAAAATTTACGAGCAGTACTTC	CASSEWWAGGHKIYEQYF
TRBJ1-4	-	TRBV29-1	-	TGCAGCGTGGAGGGGGGAGGGTATGAAAAACTGTTTTTT	CSVEGGGYEKLFF
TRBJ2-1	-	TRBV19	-	TGTGCCAGTAGTCCGGGGCGGGGACCGTACAATGAGCAGTTCTTC	CASSPGRGPYNEQFF
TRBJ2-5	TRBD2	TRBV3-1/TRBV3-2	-	TGTGCCAGCAGCCTAATCGTAGCGGGGGTGGAGACCCAGTACTTC	CASSLIVAGVETQYF
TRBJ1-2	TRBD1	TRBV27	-	TGTGCCAGCAGTCCCCGGACAGGGGTCGACGCGAACTATGGCTACACCTTC	CASSPRTGVDANYGYTF
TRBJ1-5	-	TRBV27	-	TGTGCCAGCAGCCTAAGGAGGGTCAATCAGCCCCAGCATTTT	CASSLRRVNQPQHF
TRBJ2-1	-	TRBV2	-	TGTGCCAGCAGTGAAGGTTCGGCAGGTATCTACAATGAGCAGTTCTTC	CASSEGSAGIYNEQFF
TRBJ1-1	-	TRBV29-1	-	TGCAGCGTTGTCTCAGGGGCCGGTTATGAAGCTTTCTTT	CSVVSGAGYEAFF
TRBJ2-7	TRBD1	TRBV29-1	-	TGCAGCGGAGGGACAGGGAGGTACGAGCAGTACTTC	CSGGTGRYEQYF
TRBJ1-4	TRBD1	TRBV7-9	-	TGTGCCACTCGTGGCAGGGGGGATGAAAAACTGTTTTTT	CATRGRGDEKLFF
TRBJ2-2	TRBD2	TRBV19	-	TGTGCCAGTAGTATTTCTCTAGCGGGTAACACCGGGGAGCTGTTTTTT	CASSISLAGNTGELFF
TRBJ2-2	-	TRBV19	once	TGTGCCAGTAGTACCTCTAAGAACACCGGGGAGCTGTTTTTT	CASSTSKNTGELFF
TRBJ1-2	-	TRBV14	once	TGTGCCAGCAGCCAAGATAGAGGGCTGGGTGGCTACACCTTC	CASSQDRGLGGYTF
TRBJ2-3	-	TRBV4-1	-	TGCGCCAGCAGCCAAGAGGGCCTAGCGACAGATACGCAGTATTTT	CASSQEGLATDTQYF
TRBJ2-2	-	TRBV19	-	TGTGCCAGCCAGCGGACCAACACCGGGGAGCTGTTTTTT	CASQRTNTGELFF
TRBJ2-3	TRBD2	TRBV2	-	TGTGCCAGCAGTAGGGGACTAGCCACAGATACGCAGTATTTT	CASSRGLATDTQYF
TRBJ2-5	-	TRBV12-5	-	TGTGCTAGTGGTTTTGGCATTGGGGGAGGAGAGACCCAGTACTTC	CASGFGIGGGETQYF
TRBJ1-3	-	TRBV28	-	TGTGCCAGCAGCCGCAGGGCGGCTGGAAACACCATATATTTT	CASSRRAAGNTIYF
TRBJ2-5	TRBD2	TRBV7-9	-	TGTGCCAGCAGCTTAGGGGGACTAGCTTTCGAGACCCAGTACTTC	CASSLGGLAFETQYF
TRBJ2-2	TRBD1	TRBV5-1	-	TGCGCCAGCAGCCAAGGGACAGGGAACACCGGGGAGCTGTTTTTT	CASSQGTGNTGELFF